One T cell receptor beta chain is described in this entry. It has no known antigen specificity. Base qualities were left out, and no much larger clone turns up one base away. The data are from a study of control samples from healthy donors and cancer patients (TCRdb year 2020). The CDR3 runs 16 amino acids, cysteine and phenylalanine included. Left in the record is the CDR3 DNA by itself, 48 bases read in frame from the first base. From the germline V gene, CDR1 is SQVTM and CDR2 is ANQGSEA. The trim is 2 bases for V and 4 bases for J, with a gap of 20 bases between the germline ends. Library preparation employed the immunoSEQ multiplex PCR assay. TCRdb took over this immuneACCESS table, retaining in-frame rearrangements with V and J assigned. Such tables are incomplete; in checked studies, under half of the missing clones stem from an unresolved V gene, and the remainder is unexplained. Across this sample there are approximately 110,000 clones, with roughly 91% seen only once. Roughly a sixth of the sample is taken by the ten largest.

The V and J segments used are TRBV29-1 and TRBJ1-2, with the D gene not clear enough to name. Material for sequencing was blood. This clonotype was sampled from a woman aged 45-65 years in good health. The nucleotide sequence reads TGCAGCGTTGAATCGGAGCCGCCTGCCCCTACCTATGGCTACACCTTC. Translated, this is CSVESEPPAPTYGYTF.